This T cell receptor (beta chain) was recorded in a study of T cells in Graves' hyperthyroidism and ophthalmopathy. The CDR3 sequence is 15 residues long. V was cut by 7 bases and J by 0 bases, with 14 bases left in between. From germline, CDR1 is ENHRY and CDR2 SYGVKD. Amplification targeted TCR beta CDR3 regions from RNA transcripts. In the first-round RT-PCR of the TCR CDR3, the HTBI primer set was used. TCRdb fed the multiplex PCR reads into MiXCR, producing one record per CDR3 protein. This table holds approximately 430,000 distinct CDR3 sequences, about 15% found once. The chain has TRBV10-3 and TRBJ2-3; either TRBD1 or TRBD2 may fit D (6 bases each). The TCR sequence derives from a man younger than 30 with Graves' ophthalmopathy. The sample taken for sequencing was blood. CDR3 nucleotide sequence: TGTGCCATCAAGGGGGGCCAGGGAAGCACAGATACGCAGTATTTT. Protein: CAIKGGQGSTDTQYF.